The 26 T cell receptor beta chains below come from one sample, sequenced in a study of blood T cell repertoires in COVID-19 (TCRdb year 2020). Receptor libraries were prepared by the immunoSEQ multiplex PCR assay. TCRdb carries this immuneACCESS record with in-frame sequences only. Its versions omit some clonotypes, under half of them owing to an unresolved V gene in the studies checked, with the rest unexplained. The sample records over 90,000 clones, over 65% of which are singletons. Together, the top ten hold around 4.5% of the sample. What was sequenced was peripheral blood. The receptors shown here come from a human donor in a cohort sampled during active COVID-19.

The chain has TRBV7-2 and TRBJ2-1; D may be TRBD2 (5 bases). The CDR3 is 14 amino acids. V was trimmed by 5 bases and J by 7 bases, leaving 15 bases between them. Looked up from germline, CDR1 is SGHTA and CDR2 is FQGNSA. This CDR3 reads CASSPGMSWNEQFF. CDR3 sequence (DNA): TGTGCCAGCAGCCCGGGGATGTCCTGGAATGAGCAGTTCTTC.

The rearrangement uses TRBV4-2 and TRBJ2-2, with 13 bases matching TRBD2. Germline values: CDR1 LGHNA, CDR2 YNFKEQ. The J segment lost 3 bases and the V segment lost 4 bases, leaving 5 bases of the junction unmatched. CDR3 length: 17 amino acids. The CDR3 spells CASSPTSGGGYTGELFF. The CDR3, as DNA: TGTGCCAGCAGCCCAACTAGCGGGGGGGGCTACACCGGGGAGCTGTTTTTT.

V is TRBV5-4 and J is TRBJ2-1; 7 positions agree with TRBD2. V was clipped by 10 bases and J by 0 bases; unmatched bases: 1. The CDR3 has 12 amino acids. The V gene's germline CDR1 is SGHNT and CDR2 YYREEE (reference sequence). As DNA, the CDR3 is TGTGCCTGCGGGAGCTCCTACAATGAGCAGTTCTTC. Protein sequence: CACGSSYNEQFF. The full variable domain, with the rest looked up from reference TRBV5-4 and TRBJ2-1, is ETGVTQSPTHLIKTRGQQVTLRCSSQSGHNTVSWYQQALGQGPQFIFQYYREEENGRGNFPPRFSGLQFPNYSSELNVNALELDDSALYLCACGSSYNEQFFGPGTRLTVL.

This chain uses TRBV18 with TRBJ1-2; possible D gene TRBD1, 5 bases. CDR3 length equals 17 residues. Germline CDR1 and CDR2: KGHSH and LQKENI. V was clipped by 2 bases and J by 2 bases, with 18 bases between them. The CDR3 nucleotides are TGTGCCAGCTCACCAGCTACGACAGTCCGATTCAACTATGGCTACACCTTC. Translated: CASSPATTVRFNYGYTF.

V is TRBV19 and J is TRBJ1-1; tentatively, D is TRBD1 (6 bases). V was shortened by 1 base and J by 0 bases, with 6 bases between the two germline ends. The CDR3 has 14 residues. Germline CDR1 LNHDA, CDR2 SQIVND (reference sequence). CDR3 amino acids: CASSIGQVNTEAFF. Here the CDR3 DNA reads TGTGCCAGTAGTATAGGACAGGTGAACACTGAAGCTTTCTTT.

This clone came up once. The CDR3 region is CASSRTYQETQYF. The CDR3 nucleotides are TGCGCCAGCAGCCGGACATACCAAGAGACCCAGTACTTC. The V and J genes are TRBV5-1 and TRBJ2-5; maybe TRBD1 (5 bases). The V end lost 4 bases, the J end lost 0 bases, and 7 bases lay between the germline ends. Germline V gene sequence: CDR1 SGHRS, CDR2 YFSETQ. This CDR3 is 13 amino acids long.

The chain employs TRBV2 and TRBJ1-2; tentative D call: TRBD1 (6 bases). V was clipped by 4 bases and J by 8 bases, with 17 bases between them. The CDR3 covers 14 residues. Germline CDR1 and CDR2: SNHLY and FYNNEI. The chain's CDR3 is CASSGTDLHWGYTF. The CDR3 bases are TGTGCCAGCAGTGGGACAGACCTCCATTGGGGCTACACCTTC.

The J gene is TRBJ1-2, the V gene TRBV14; no clear D. Germline CDR1 SGHDN, CDR2 FVKESK. Trimming removed 1 base from V and 7 bases from J, with 22 bases in between. CDR3 size: 17 residues. CDR3 amino acids: CASSQAGNHLLYVGYTF. Here the CDR3 DNA reads TGTGCCAGCAGCCAAGCGGGGAACCACCTCTTGTATGTTGGCTACACCTTC.

This rearrangement joins TRBV5-1 to TRBJ2-7; D remains ambiguous. Trimming stripped 0 bases from V and 1 base from J, with 8 bases between. Germline V gene lookup returns CDR1 SGHRS and CDR2 YFSETQ. The CDR3 consists of 14 residues. The CDR3 DNA sequence: TGCGCCAGCAGCTTGGAGGCGGCTTCCTACGAGCAGTACTTC. It is translated as CASSLEAASYEQYF.

The chain employs TRBV7-8 and TRBJ2-2, with D possibly being TRBD2 (7 bases). This CDR3 contains 16 residues. Germline loops: CDR1 SGHVS, CDR2 FQNEAQ. V was trimmed by 5 bases and J by 6 bases, leaving 19 bases between them. CDR3 sequence (DNA): TGTGCCAGCAGCCCGGTAGGGGGGGGAATCTCCGGGGAGCTGTTTTTT. Protein sequence: CASSPVGGGISGELFF.

The rearrangement uses TRBV4-1 and TRBJ2-1; 8 bases fit TRBD2. After removal of 3 bases from V and 0 bases from J, the junction contained 4 bases not matched to a gene. The CDR3 extends over 16 amino acids. Germline V lookup: CDR1 MGHRA, CDR2 YSYEKL. CDR3 residues: CASSHGGGSSYNEQFF. CDR3 DNA sequence: TGCGCCAGCAGCCATGGCGGGGGGAGCTCCTACAATGAGCAGTTCTTC.

The rearrangement joins TRBV5-1 to TRBJ2-1, with TRBD1 as a possible D gene (6 bases). Looked up from germline, CDR1 is SGHRS and CDR2 is YFSETQ. The ends were cut back, 4 bases at V and 0 bases at J, with 14 bases in the middle. The CDR3 has 16 residues. The DNA of the CDR3 is TGCGCCAGCAGCCGACAAACAGGGAGCTCCTACAATGAGCAGTTCTTC. Translating gives CASSRQTGSSYNEQFF.

The rearrangement links TRBV28 to TRBJ2-3; 8 nucleotides agree with TRBD2. J gave up 2 bases and V 1 base, and 5 bases lay outside the gene matches. Germline V gives CDR1 MDHEN, CDR2 SYDVKM. The CDR3 is 16 amino acids. The CDR3 loop is CASSLFSSGDTDTQYF. DNA for the CDR3: TGTGCCAGCAGTTTATTTAGTAGCGGGGACACAGATACGCAGTATTTT.

This clone was observed a single time. The V call is TRBV7-8, the J call TRBJ1-5, with TRBD1 matching over 7 bases. CDR1 is SGHVS and CDR2 is FQNEAQ in the germline V gene. V lost 2 bases and J lost 2; bases outside the gene matches: 12. The CDR3 has 18 amino acids. CDR3 in amino acids: CASSLRPQGGEGNQPQHF. In nucleotides, the CDR3 is TGTGCCAGCAGCTTACGACCCCAGGGGGGCGAGGGCAATCAGCCCCAGCATTTT. Filled out from reference TRBV7-8 and TRBJ1-5, the complete variable domain reads GAGVSQSPRYKVAKRGQDVALRCDPISGHVSLFWYQQALGQGPEFLTYFQNEAQLDKSGLPSDRFFAERPEGSVSTLKIQRTQQEDSAVYLCASSLRPQGGEGNQPQHFGDGTRLSIL.

The V and J genes are TRBV15 and TRBJ2-1; 7 bases are shared with TRBD1. V shed 3 bases, J shed 5 bases, and the junction held 19 bases outside the gene matches. In germline, CDR1 is LNHNV, CDR2 YYDKDF (reference sequence). The CDR3 is 19 residues long. The CDR3, as DNA: TGTGCCACCAGCAGCGAGGGGGCCGGGGCCCCTTCCCTACACAATGAGCAGTTCTTC. This encodes CATSSEGAGAPSLHNEQFF.

This clone was picked up a small number of times. This rearrangement joins TRBV28 to TRBJ2-7; TRBD1 matches at 9 bases. This CDR3 is built from 16 residues. After removal of 5 bases from V and 12 bases from J, the junction contained 20 bases not matched to a gene. CDR1 and CDR2 from the germline V gene are MDHEN and SYDVKM. CDR3 in amino acids: CASSALPTGTGRFRYF. The DNA of the CDR3 is TGTGCCAGCAGTGCTTTGCCTACCGGGACAGGGAGGTTTAGGTACTTC. The full variable domain, with the rest looked up from reference TRBV28 and TRBJ2-7, is DVKVTQSSRYLVKRTGEKVFLECVQDMDHENMFWYRQDPGLGLRLIYFSYDVKMKEKGDIPEGYSVSREKKERFSLILESASTNQTSMYLCASSALPTGTGRFRYFGPGTRLTVT.

The chain combines TRBV28 with TRBJ2-7; a weak D match, TRBD1 (6 bases). CDR1 and CDR2 (germline): MDHEN, SYDVKM. The CDR3 has 15 amino acids. Trimming pared 2 bases from V and 1 base from J, leaving 12 bases between. CDR3 sequence reads: CASSLRQGLSYEQYF. Written as DNA, the CDR3 is TGTGCCAGCAGTTTAAGGCAGGGGTTATCCTACGAGCAGTACTTC.

This clone came up once. This sequence joins TRBV27 and TRBJ1-2; no reliable D call. CDR1 and CDR2 (germline): MNHEY, SMNVEV (reference sequence). The V gene lost 2 bases and the J gene lost 3 bases, with 16 bases spanning the gap. The CDR3 sequence is 16 residues long. As DNA, the CDR3 is TGTGCCAGCAGTTTAAATTTTGCCGCCGGGGACTATGGCTACACCTTC. As protein: CASSLNFAAGDYGYTF.

V usage is TRBV18 and J usage is TRBJ2-1; TRBD1 is a possible D gene (5 bases). The V gene lost 1 base and the J gene lost 1 base, with 11 bases spanning the gap. The CDR3 is made up of 16 amino acids. Looked up from germline, CDR1 is KGHSH and CDR2 is LQKENI. The CDR3 is CASSPLREVSYNEQFF. CDR3 DNA: TGTGCCAGCTCACCACTCAGGGAAGTTTCCTACAATGAGCAGTTCTTC.

The rearrangement uses TRBV7-6 and TRBJ1-2; 7 positions match TRBD1. Germline V gives CDR1 SGHVS, CDR2 FNYEAQ. The junction had 5 bases not matched to a gene; V was cut back by 1 base and J by 6 bases. The CDR3 runs to 14 residues. The CDR3 coding sequence is TGTGCCAGCAGCTTAGTGTCAGGGGGTGATGGCTACACCTTC. Protein: CASSLVSGGDGYTF.

The chain links TRBV3-1 (or the pseudogene TRBV3-2) to TRBJ2-3, with TRBD2 identical over 8 bases. Germline V lookup: CDR1 LGHDT, CDR2 YNNKEL (reference sequence). With V trimmed by 4 bases and J by 5 bases, 5 bases remained unmatched. The CDR3 length is 14 residues. The CDR3 loop is CASSLGLAGDTQYF. In nucleotides, the CDR3 is TGTGCCAGCAGCCTCGGACTAGCAGGAGATACGCAGTATTTT.

The rearrangement joins TRBV5-4 to TRBJ2-7, with a tentative D call TRBD1 (6 bases). This CDR3 comprises 13 residues. Per the germline V gene, CDR1 is SGHNT and CDR2 is YYREEE (reference sequence). The germline V and J ends were trimmed by 4 bases and 6 bases, with 14 bases remaining between them. The CDR3 sequence is CASSGQPQSEQYF. The CDR3 DNA reads TGTGCCAGCAGCGGACAGCCCCAGTCCGAGCAGTACTTC. The full variable domain, rest sourced from reference TRBV5-4 and TRBJ2-7, is ETGVTQSPTHLIKTRGQQVTLRCSSQSGHNTVSWYQQALGQGPQFIFQYYREEENGRGNFPPRFSGLQFPNYSSELNVNALELDDSALYLCASSGQPQSEQYFGPGTRLTVT.

V and J are TRBV12-3 or TRBV12-4 and TRBJ2-7; no clear D gene. The CDR3 extends over 13 amino acids. Trimming removed 2 bases from V and 0 bases from J, with 5 bases in between. The CDR3 nucleotides are TGTGCCAGCAGTTTAATAGACTCCTACGAGCAGTACTTC. Amino acid sequence: CASSLIDSYEQYF.

In nucleotides, the CDR3 is TGTGCCAGCAGCATACTAGCGGCGGCTTACAATGAGCAGTTCTTC. Translating it yields CASSILAAAYNEQFF. The chain has TRBV27 and TRBJ2-1; 8 positions match TRBD2. CDR1 and CDR2 (germline): MNHEY, SMNVEV (reference sequence). The CDR3 extends over 15 amino acids. The V gene end was trimmed by 6 bases and the J gene end by 4 bases; junction bases not matched to a gene: 8.

The chain carries TRBV6-1 and TRBJ2-7; 9 bases match TRBD2. Germline V gene sequence: CDR1 MNHNS, CDR2 SASEGT. The CDR3 sequence is 16 residues long. J lost 3 bases, V lost 4 bases, and 10 bases had no gene match. CDR3 DNA: TGTGCCAGCAGTGCGGTTAGCGGGGGATGGGGCTACGAGCAGTACTTC. It translates to CASSAVSGGWGYEQYF.

This chain links TRBV30 with TRBJ1-5; no reliable D call. CDR1 and CDR2 from the germline V gene are GTSNPN and SVGIG (reference sequence). V lost 2 bases and J 0 bases, leaving 14 bases between the germline ends. The CDR3 loop spans 16 amino acids. CDR3 protein: CAWSRAGLYSNQPQHF. CDR3 nucleotides: TGTGCCTGGAGTAGGGCAGGACTATATAGCAATCAGCCCCAGCATTTT.